The clone carrying this T cell receptor beta chain was detected only once. What it binds is unknown. In germline, CDR1 is SGHVS, CDR2 FQNEAQ. V was trimmed by 1 base and J by 15 bases, leaving 15 bases between them. This CDR3 contains 13 residues. This record belongs to a study of shared clonotypes between healthy human individuals. General study findings and limits: In a handful of donors, around 4.5% of naive CD4 clonotypes appeared in common.

Clones were sequenced by immunoSEQ multiplex PCR, and TCRdb holds only the in-frame ones, with some missing. Of roughly 2.4 million clones detected, approximately 95% appear once; the ten largest clones hold 0.1% to 0.15%. The receptor was derived from a man between 18 and 35 years old in good health. Input material: naive CD4+ T cells sorted from blood. Specified subset: CD45RA+ positively selected. This sequence joins TRBV7-8 and TRBJ2-2; D is undetermined. The CDR3 loop is CASSLDEGKEVFF. The CDR3, as DNA: TGTGCCAGCAGCTTAGATGAAGGGAAAGAGGTGTTTTTT. The entire variable domain, with the rest obtained from reference TRBV7-8 and TRBJ2-2, is as follows: GAGVSQSPRYKVAKRGQDVALRCDPISGHVSLFWYQQALGQGPEFLTYFQNEAQLDKSGLPSDRFFAERPEGSVSTLKIQRTQQEDSAVYLCASSLDEGKEVFFGEGSRLTVL.